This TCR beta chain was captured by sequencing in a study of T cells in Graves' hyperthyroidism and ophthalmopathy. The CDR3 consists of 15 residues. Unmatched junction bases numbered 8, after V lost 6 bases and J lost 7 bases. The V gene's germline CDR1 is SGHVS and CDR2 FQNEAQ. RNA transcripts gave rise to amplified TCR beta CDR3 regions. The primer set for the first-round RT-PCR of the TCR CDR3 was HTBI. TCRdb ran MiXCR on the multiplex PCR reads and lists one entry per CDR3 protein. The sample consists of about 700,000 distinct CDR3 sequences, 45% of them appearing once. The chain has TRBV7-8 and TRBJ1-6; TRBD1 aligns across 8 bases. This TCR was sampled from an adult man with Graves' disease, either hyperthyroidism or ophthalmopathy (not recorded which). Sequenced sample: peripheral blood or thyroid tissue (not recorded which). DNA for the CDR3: TGTGCCAGCAGGACCCAGGGGGCGGGAAATTCACCCCTCCACTTT. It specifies CASRTQGAGNSPLHF.